This record looks at one T cell receptor (beta chain) sequence and its context. Cohort 3 recovery required two negative PCRs, clearance, or symptom resolution. CDR3 size: 16 residues. Germline V gene lookup returns CDR1 LNHDA and CDR2 SQIVND (reference sequence). After removal of 5 bases from V and 2 bases from J, the junction contained 9 bases not matched to a gene. The data stem from a study of blood T cell repertoires in COVID-19. Measured with immunoSEQ multiplex PCR; TCRdb has only the in-frame clones, and not every one. The sample includes about 280,000 clones, 85% seen only once; the top ten take about 2.7%.

Sequenced: PBMCs or T cells enriched from blood (not recorded which). This sequence was found in a woman aged 45-59 years who had recovered from COVID-19. The chain recombines TRBV19 with TRBJ2-7; 10 bases line up with TRBD2. Written as DNA, the CDR3 is TGTGCCAGTAGTGTCTCAAGGACTAGCGGACCCTACGAGCAGTACTTC. Translated: CASSVSRTSGPYEQYF.